The rows below give T cell receptor beta chains drawn from one sample of a study of Tregs in tolerant kidney transplant recipients. Generated by immunoSEQ multiplex PCR, the TCRdb table keeps only in-frame clones and is missing some. The sample records 90,000 or so clones, more than 80% being singletons. What was sequenced was CD8+ T cells from blood. The receptor source for this set is a human donor in good health. Each CDR3 is given with its conserved first and last residue. The order of the fields is V gene, CDR3 protein.

V gene: TRBV30
CDR3 protein: CAWSVQLTGDPYLQETQYF

V gene: TRBV25-1
CDR3 protein: CASSEDGTGREQYF

V gene: TRBV6-5
CDR3 protein: CASSYGDRVTDTQYF

V gene: TRBV27
CDR3 protein: CASSSWDEGGPYEQYF

V gene: TRBV27
CDR3 protein: CASSLIRRETQYF

V gene: TRBV5-4
CDR3 protein: CASSHPDSNQPQHF

V gene: TRBV9
CDR3 protein: CASSVGLAGGVTSTDTQYF

V gene: TRBV9
CDR3 protein: CASSARPILSTDTQYF

V gene: TRBV27
CDR3 protein: CASSLGGRDGYTF

V gene: TRBV5-4
CDR3 protein: CASSPSGTFYEQYF

V gene: TRBV5-6
CDR3 protein: CASSLFSNMWGVYEQYF

V gene: TRBV19
CDR3 protein: CASSIDTGTSAYNEQFF

V gene: TRBV6-5
CDR3 protein: CASSRRTNTGELFF

V gene: TRBV7-9
CDR3 protein: CASSLSGQGNTEAFF

V gene: TRBV5-6
CDR3 protein: CATRSRRSSYEQYF

V gene: TRBV18
CDR3 protein: CASSPLPHGAYATGELFF

V gene: TRBV5-1
CDR3 protein: CASSLDSPEAFF

V gene: TRBV11-2
CDR3 protein: CASSLEASEIRVYNEQFF

V gene: TRBV7-6
CDR3 protein: CASSLALDPGDSTDTQYF

V gene: TRBV19
CDR3 protein: CASKTSGSLHEQYF

V gene: TRBV4-1
CDR3 protein: CASSQDWEGESGYTF

V gene: TRBV4-1
CDR3 protein: CASSQVGQGNEQYF

V gene: TRBV7-6
CDR3 protein: CASSHPGGAGTDTQYF

V gene: TRBV10-3
CDR3 protein: CAIRWSTGNTEAFF

V gene: TRBV29-1
CDR3 protein: CSVHIAGGYNEQFF

V gene: TRBV7-9
CDR3 protein: CASSSKGTPGLAGEYEQFF

V gene: TRBV5-6
CDR3 protein: CASSLAGDRNTEAFF

V gene: TRBV11-3
CDR3 protein: CASGLPPGELFF

V gene: TRBV5-6
CDR3 protein: CASSWATSGGATGELFF

V gene: TRBV27
CDR3 protein: CASSFWGGLLGYTF

V gene: TRBV7-6
CDR3 protein: CASSLLVRSSYTEAFF

V gene: TRBV29-1
CDR3 protein: CSAMRRGRGSSYEQYF

V gene: TRBV9
CDR3 protein: CASSEKGTDSSGNTIYF

V gene: TRBV27
CDR3 protein: CASSLDHSYEQYF

V gene: TRBV4-1
CDR3 protein: CASSQDLRSGRGYEQYF

V gene: TRBV9
CDR3 protein: CASSAGTIGQETQYF

V gene: TRBV6-1
CDR3 protein: CASSVDRGTYEQYF

V gene: TRBV6-5
CDR3 protein: CASSFSGSKADTQYF

V gene: TRBV5-4
CDR3 protein: CASSIQGAYGNTIYF

V gene: TRBV27
CDR3 protein: CASSLWQGAYNEQFF

V gene: TRBV5-6
CDR3 protein: CASMDRAGTSGPDTQYF

V gene: TRBV19
CDR3 protein: CASSILHRGTYEQYF

V gene: TRBV18
CDR3 protein: CASSPAGTGTVNTEAFF

V gene: TRBV9
CDR3 protein: CASSVRGDSGNTIYF

V gene: TRBV4-1
CDR3 protein: CASSQGTASNYGYTF

V gene: TRBV7-9
CDR3 protein: CASSFTGVHEQYF

V gene: TRBV27
CDR3 protein: CASTRMSGSTDTQYF

V gene: TRBV11-2
CDR3 protein: CASSPFRSGGEAFF

V gene: TRBV6-5
CDR3 protein: CASSYSISRGYGYTF